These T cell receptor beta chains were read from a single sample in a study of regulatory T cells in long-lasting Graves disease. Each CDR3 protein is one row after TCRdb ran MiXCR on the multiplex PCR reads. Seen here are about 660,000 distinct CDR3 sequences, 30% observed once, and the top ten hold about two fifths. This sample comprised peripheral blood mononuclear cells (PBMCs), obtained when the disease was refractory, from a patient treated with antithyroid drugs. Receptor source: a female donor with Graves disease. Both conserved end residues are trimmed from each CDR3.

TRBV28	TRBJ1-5	ASSQTPGLLLSQPQH
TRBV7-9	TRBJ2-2	ASMVGGELF
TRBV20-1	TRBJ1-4	SARVSGGSYYEKLF
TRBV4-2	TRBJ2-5	ASSLLGAGGDRETQY
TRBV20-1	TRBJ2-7	SARGGQGEIGEQY
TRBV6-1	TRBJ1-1	ASRPMLNTEAF
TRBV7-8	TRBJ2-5	ASSLDLGLETQY
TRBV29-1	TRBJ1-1	SVEEQGAEAF
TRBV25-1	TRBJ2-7	ASSDRHYEQY
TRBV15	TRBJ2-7	ATSDRGSSEQY
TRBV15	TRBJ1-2	ATSRDPGRSSGYT
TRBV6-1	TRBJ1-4	ASSATGTGGQKLF
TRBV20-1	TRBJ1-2	SATLGQGVHRGYT
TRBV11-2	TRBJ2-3	ASRLKTPTDTQY
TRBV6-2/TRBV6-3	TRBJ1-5	ASSPEGTYNQPQH
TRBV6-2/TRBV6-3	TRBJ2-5	ASSYLDYQETQY
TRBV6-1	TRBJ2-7	ASIRQGIGSYEQY
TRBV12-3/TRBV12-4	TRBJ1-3	ASSPTVSGNTIY
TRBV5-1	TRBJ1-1	ASGVPGGTEAF